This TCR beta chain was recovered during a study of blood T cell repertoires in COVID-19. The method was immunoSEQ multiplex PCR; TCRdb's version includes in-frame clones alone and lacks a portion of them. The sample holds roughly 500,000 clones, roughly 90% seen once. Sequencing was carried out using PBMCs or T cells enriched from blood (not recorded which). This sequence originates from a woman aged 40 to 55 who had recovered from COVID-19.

The DNA for the CDR3 is TGTGCCAGCAGCTTAGAAGGGGGGGTCGCCGGGGAGCTGTTTTTT. As protein: CASSLEGGVAGELFF. The chain recombines TRBV7-6 with TRBJ2-2, with D perhaps matching TRBD2 (7 bases). CDR1 is SGHVS and CDR2 is FNYEAQ in the germline V gene. This CDR3 contains 15 residues. Between the trimmed V and J ends, which lost 1 base and 6 bases, there was a span of 12 bases. The full variable domain, completed using reference TRBV7-6 and TRBJ2-2, is GAGVSQSPRYKVTKRGQDVALRCDPISGHVSLYWYRQALGQGPEFLTYFNYEAQQDKSGLPNDRFSAERPEGSISTLTIQRTEQRDSAMYRCASSLEGGVAGELFFGEGSRLTVL.